A selection of T cell receptor beta chains follows, all from one sample in a study of CD8 T cells in Susac syndrome. TCRdb independently ran MiXCR on the immunoSEQ multiplex PCR reads; one entry per CDR3 protein. The repertoire holds approximately 190,000 distinct CDR3 sequences, with 85% to 95% as singletons. The source material was CD4+ T cells from PBMCs. The receptor source for this set is a human donor in good health. Both conserved end residues are part of each CDR3. The D gene is left open where the match is weak. The size of a clone is reported for some rows only, either as once, few or many, or as a class for expanded clones.

clone_size | d_call | j_call | v_call | cdr3_length | cdr3_aa | cdr3_nt
NA | NA | TRBJ2-1 | TRBV12-3/TRBV12-4 | 11 | CASSLRNEQFF | TGTGCCAGCAGTTTAAGGAATGAGCAGTTCTTC
NA | NA | TRBJ2-2 | TRBV28 | 18 | CASSPGQGLGVRTGELFF | TGTGCCAGCAGTCCGGGACAGGGACTAGGGGTGAGGACCGGGGAGCTGTTTTTT
NA | TRBD2 | TRBJ2-1 | TRBV10-3 | 14 | CAIRNGTSVNEQFF | TGTGCCATCAGAAACGGGACTAGTGTAAATGAGCAGTTCTTC
NA | TRBD1 | TRBJ2-7 | TRBV7-3 | 15 | CAEKEGDRRYYEQYF | TGTGCCGAGAAGGAAGGGGACAGGCGGTACTACGAGCAGTACTTC
NA | TRBD2 | TRBJ2-3 | TRBV20-1 | 16 | CSARALADGITDTQYF | TGCAGTGCTAGAGCCCTAGCGGATGGAATCACAGATACGCAGTATTTT
NA | NA | TRBJ2-1 | TRBV15 | 17 | CATSQQTGPSSYNEQFF | TGTGCCACCAGCCAACAGACAGGCCCAAGCTCCTACAATGAGCAGTTCTTC
NA | TRBD1 | TRBJ1-1 | TRBV20-1 | 14 | CSARSGTGRTEAFF | TGCAGTGCTAGATCAGGGACAGGGAGGACTGAAGCTTTCTTT
few | NA | TRBJ2-3 | TRBV14 | 12 | CASSQDLNTQYF | TGTGCCAGCAGCCAAGATCTAAATACGCAGTATTTT
NA | NA | TRBJ2-3 | TRBV9 | 16 | CASSPSPGTITDTQYF | TGTGCCAGCAGCCCCTCCCCGGGGACCATCACAGATACGCAGTATTTT
NA | TRBD2 | TRBJ2-3 | TRBV7-2 | 15 | CASSGGLAGVLTQYF | TGTGCCAGCAGCGGGGGACTAGCGGGGGTCCTTACGCAGTATTTT
NA | TRBD1 | TRBJ2-3 | TRBV27 | 18 | CASSSLPPGQGSTDTQYF | TGTGCCAGCAGTTCCCTCCCGCCGGGACAGGGAAGCACAGATACGCAGTATTTT
NA | TRBD1 | TRBJ2-7 | TRBV5-1 | 15 | CASSQTGQGAREQYF | TGCGCCAGCAGCCAGACCGGACAGGGGGCTCGGGAGCAGTACTTC
NA | NA | TRBJ1-2 | TRBV27 | 13 | CASSLQGPPGYTF | TGTGCCAGCAGTTTGCAGGGCCCCCCAGGCTACACCTTC
NA | NA | TRBJ2-7 | TRBV5-1 | 14 | CASSLERGPYEQYF | TGCGCCAGCAGCTTGGAACGCGGACCCTACGAGCAGTACTTC
NA | TRBD2 | TRBJ2-2 | TRBV5-1 | 15 | CASSQVAGGTGELFF | TGCGCCAGCAGCCAAGTCGCGGGGGGCACCGGGGAGCTGTTTTTT
NA | TRBD1 | TRBJ1-1 | TRBV6-2/TRBV6-3 | 16 | CASKGGTGDFVAEAFF | TGTGCCAGCAAGGGAGGGACAGGGGATTTTGTCGCTGAAGCTTTCTTT
NA | TRBD1 | TRBJ2-1 | TRBV3-1 | 18 | CASSQGIMGQGAFNEQFF | TGTGCCAGCAGCCAAGGGATAATGGGACAGGGGGCTTTCAATGAGCAGTTCTTC
NA | NA | TRBJ2-2 | TRBV19 | 11 | CASSNVGELFF | TGTGCCAGTAGTAATGTCGGGGAGCTGTTTTTT
NA | TRBD1 | TRBJ2-6 | TRBV24-1 | 19 | CATSDPDRGKSFGANVLTF | TGTGCCACCAGTGACCCGGACAGGGGGAAATCCTTTGGGGCCAACGTCCTGACTTTC
NA | NA | TRBJ1-1 | TRBV6-6 | 11 | CASSGKRGAFF | TGTGCCAGCAGTGGGAAACGGGGTGCTTTCTTT
once | NA | TRBJ2-7 | TRBV29-1 | 13 | CSVEDNRLYEQYF | TGCAGCGTTGAAGATAATAGACTCTACGAGCAGTACTTC
NA | NA | TRBJ1-2 | TRBV7-2 | 12 | CASSQTLGGYTF | TGTGCCAGCAGCCAGACTTTGGGGGGCTACACCTTC